This entry concerns a single T cell receptor (beta chain). Reverse transcription of roughly 0.45 to 1 ug RNA was carried out with random hexamers. immunoSEQ multiplex PCR amplified TCR beta CDR3 across 54 Vbeta, 13 Jbeta. One entry per CDR3 protein, called by TCRdb with MiXCR from the immunoSEQ multiplex PCR reads. The sample includes 300,000 to 350,000 distinct CDR3 sequences, about 91% of them seen just once. The sample comes from a study of CD8 T cells in Susac syndrome. V lost 5 bases and J 2 bases, leaving 22 bases between the germline ends. The CDR3 runs to 19 residues. Negative isolation was used for CD8+ and CD4+ T cells and FACS enrichment for TEMRA cells.

Sequencing input: CD4+ T cells from PBMCs. The sequence was collected from a human donor with multiple sclerosis. The chain carries TRBV12-3 or TRBV12-4 and TRBJ2-6; D gene unclear. This CDR3 reads CASSPNHGRSAAGANVLTF. Here the CDR3 DNA reads TGTGCCAGCAGTCCGAACCACGGACGGTCGGCAGCTGGGGCCAACGTCCTGACTTTC.